This TCR beta chain stems from a study of shared clonotypes between healthy human individuals (dated by TCRdb to 2020 to 2022). With regard to the full study: Three men and two women, aged 18 to 49 years, made up the cohort. For each donor, three plates each were used for CD4 naive and CD4 memory, two plates were used for CD8 naive, and one plate was used for CD8 memory. To estimate repertoire size and how much clonotypes are shared between individuals, the study performed deep sequencing of blood TCR repertoires from a handful of healthy adults. To increase sequencing depth and limit assay-specific biases, TCR repertoire library preparation and sequencing were carried out by different laboratories using diverse techniques. Per donor, leukapheresis produced somewhere between about 0.94 and 10 billion PBMCs.

TCR CDR3 regions were amplified from genomic DNA by multiplex PCR using the deep immunoSEQ assay. Extracted genomic DNA from each cell subset was spread evenly across all wells of several immunoSEQ 96-well plates, with each plate serving as a replicate. For sorted subsets, around 200 ng genomic DNA, equal to some 28,000 T cell genomes, was loaded into each replicate PCR. The purified libraries were quantified using a Qubit 3.0 fluorometer, sized with a Bioanalyzer 2100, and then quantified again using the KAPA Library Quantification kit. A separate single-read 150-cycle Illumina NextSeq 550 flow cell was used to sequence each immunoSEQ 96-well plate. For the original study's pipeline: Because the immunoSEQ output included only junctional sequences and no quality scores, the filtering could not be the same as the filtering used for full-length reads. To assign V/J genes and CDR3, sequences were annotated against IMGT germline references using PyIR, a Python wrapper for IgBLAST v1.9. Any read was removed if the V/J assignment was weak (E-value above 1e-6), the CDR3 was missing, or the read contained stop codons, out-of-frame junctions, or ambiguous translated residues. V3J clonotypes were defined as sequences sharing an identical inferred V gene, J gene, and CDR3 amino acid sequence. Percentage overlap between repertoires was calculated by dividing the number of shared unique clonotypes by the size of the smaller repertoire. Richness of each repertoire was evaluated using RTK rarefaction, the Chao1 estimator, and Recon v2.1 estimates of unobserved clonotypes. Generation probabilities for all TCRbeta clonotypes obtained by the gDNA method from a handful of donors were computed using OLGA. TCRdb's version of the immuneACCESS table is confined to in-frame rearrangements and falls short of the full clone set. An unresolved V gene accounts for under half of the shortfall where checked; the remainder is of unknown origin. That table furnishes V, J and clone size, whereas the DNA furnished D and trimming. Here the sample has hundreds of thousands of clones; about 74% occur a single time. The top ten clones comprise over 1.5% of the sample.

The CDR3 contains 15 residues, cysteine and phenylalanine counted. CDR3 DNA is the only sequence kept; it has 45 bases, read in frame from the first base. The germline V gene gives CDR1 as SGHRS and CDR2 as YFSETQ. The V and J ends are trimmed by 1 base and 4 bases, leaving 14 bases between them. General findings and caveats noted by the study authors: Only blood was sampled, and tissue TCR repertoires likely differ from those in blood. The genetic and exposure-history diversity represented was limited by the small number of donors. Larger estimated clonotype richness was generally found for naive subsets than for memory subsets. Even with the large sequencing depth, rarefaction of the sorted-subset datasets indicated that sequencing was incomplete. Across four donors, roughly 5.1% of naive CD4, roughly 3.8% of naive CD8, 2.3% of memory CD4, and about 0.4% of memory CD8 clonotypes were shared. Based on pairwise subsampling, the degree of clonotype sharing among donors was expected to be affected by sequencing depth. Compared with non-shared clonotypes, the clonotypes found in all four sorted-subset donors had higher generation probabilities.

Points on this clone: The target of this receptor is not known. The record has no base qualities; no much larger clone is one base away.

The donors were healthy, HIV-negative adults who had no recently reported acute infections or vaccinations. All donors were Caucasian adults living in Nashville, Tennessee, USA. Magnetic negative selection was used to enrich CD4+ T cells, after which naive cells were positively selected on CD45RA and the negative fraction became the memory subset. Blood was collected by leukapheresis, and PBMCs were isolated by Ficoll-Histopaque density gradient centrifugation and then cryopreserved in liquid nitrogen vapor phase. Analytical flow cytometry was used to check the purity and quantity of each magnetically sorted T cell population. Genomic DNA was isolated from each sorted fraction and quantified by UV absorbance on a Nanodrop 2000c.

This receptor was obtained from a woman in her 30s in good health. The sample taken for sequencing was memory CD4+ T cells sorted from blood. The cell subset or site label for this specimen denotes: CD45RA-negative fraction. This chain joins TRBV5-1 to TRBJ1-2; TRBD1 could be the D gene, as 5 bases match. Here the CDR3 is given as CASSLFATGSYGYTF. The nucleotide sequence reads as follows: TGCGCCAGCAGCTTGTTTGCCACAGGTTCCTATGGCTACACCTTC.